This is a list of T cell receptor beta chains from one sample in a study of response to subunit inactivated influenza vaccine. TCRdb re-called the RT-PCR reads with MiXCR, one entry per CDR3 protein. The sample lists 280,000 or so distinct CDR3 sequences, 21% occurring once. The sample in question was PBMCs from blood, obtained less than 22 months after vaccination. The receptor set was obtained from a man between 50 and 70 years old who received an inactivated influenza vaccine. CDR3s include the opening cysteine and the closing phenylalanine or tryptophan. D genes are given only for firm matches. Some rows mark clone size as missing; the rest say once, few, many or name a class of expanded clone.

TRBJ2-3 NA TRBD1 TRBV20-1 CSAGQVRTDTQYF TGCAGTGCTGGACAGGTCAGGACAGATACGCAGTATTTT
TRBJ1-2 medium-sized NA TRBV6-1 CASSGTPANYGYTF TGTGCCAGCAGTGGGACCCCTGCTAACTATGGCTACACCTTC
TRBJ2-3 few NA TRBV7-2 CASSPFGWTDTQYF TGTGCCAGCAGCCCCTTCGGGTGGACAGATACGCAGTATTTT
TRBJ1-2 NA NA TRBV29-1 CSVAGSGSYTF TGCAGCGTTGCGGGGTCTGGGTCCTACACCTTC
TRBJ2-7 few NA TRBV7-9 CASSLTRFEQYF TGTGCCAGCAGCTTAACACGGTTCGAGCAGTACTTC
TRBJ2-1 once TRBD2 TRBV20-1 CSAALAGPYNEQFF TGCAGTGCTGCACTAGCGGGACCCTACAATGAGCAGTTCTTC
TRBJ2-1 NA NA TRBV20-1 CSARRLDSSYNEQFF TGCAGTGCCCGACGACTCGATAGCTCCTACAATGAGCAGTTCTTC
TRBJ2-3 NA NA TRBV7-8 CASSLTRGGRADTQYF TGTGCCAGCAGCCTAACGAGGGGGGGCAGGGCAGATACGCAGTATTTT
TRBJ2-3 NA TRBD2 TRBV7-8 CASSLETSGSPDTQYF TGTGCCAGCAGCTTAGAAACTAGCGGGAGCCCAGATACGCAGTATTTT
TRBJ2-5 NA NA TRBV15 CATSRDRTTKETQYF TGTGCCACCAGCAGAGATAGGACTACGAAAGAGACCCAGTACTTC
TRBJ2-5 NA TRBD2 TRBV5-1 CASSPRLAEETQYF TGCGCCAGCAGCCCCAGACTAGCGGAAGAGACCCAGTACTTC
TRBJ2-4 NA NA TRBV6-5 CASSSLSWDRGNIQYF TGTGCCAGCAGTTCCCTCAGCTGGGACCGGGGGAACATTCAGTACTTC
TRBJ1-4 many NA TRBV2 CATRGGGEKLFF TGTGCCACCCGGGGAGGAGGAGAAAAACTGTTTTTT
TRBJ1-6 NA NA TRBV20-1 CSASAGHYNSPLHF TGCAGTGCTAGTGCGGGACACTATAATTCACCCCTCCACTTT
TRBJ2-7 few TRBD1 TRBV29-1 CSVLDRGTSREQYF TGCAGCGTGCTCGACAGGGGGACATCGCGCGAGCAGTACTTC
TRBJ2-2 few NA TRBV12-3/TRBV12-4 CASSAYWGPGELFF TGTGCCAGCAGCGCGTACTGGGGGCCCGGGGAGCTGTTTTTT
TRBJ2-1 few TRBD2 TRBV15 CATSRASGTYNEQFF TGTGCCACCAGCAGAGCTAGCGGGACCTACAATGAGCAGTTCTTC
TRBJ2-5 NA TRBD1 TRBV2 CASTGQGQETQYF TGTGCCAGCACGGGACAGGGCCAAGAGACCCAGTACTTC
TRBJ2-3 NA NA TRBV2 CASSEQGTSTDTQYF TGTGCCAGCAGCGAACAAGGGACCAGCACAGATACGCAGTATTTT
TRBJ2-1 few NA TRBV20-1 CSASGWERLNEQFF TGCAGTGCTAGTGGGTGGGAAAGACTCAATGAGCAGTTCTTC
TRBJ2-2 NA NA TRBV27 CASSDYGGWTGELFF TGTGCCAGCAGTGATTATGGGGGATGGACCGGGGAGCTGTTTTTT
TRBJ2-5 few NA TRBV28 CASRLAGTTKQTQYF TGTGCCAGCAGGCTCGCCGGGACCACTAAACAGACCCAGTACTTC
TRBJ1-1 many NA TRBV3-1 CASSQQTFTEAFF TGTGCCAGCAGCCAACAGACCTTCACTGAAGCTTTCTTT
TRBJ1-2 many NA TRBV7-9 CASSSSGSYGYTF TGTGCCAGCAGCTCATCAGGGAGCTATGGCTACACCTTC
TRBJ1-5 few NA TRBV4-1 CASSLEANQPQHF TGCGCCAGCAGCTTGGAGGCCAATCAGCCCCAGCATTTT
TRBJ2-5 few NA TRBV11-3 CASRNRAISETQYF TGTGCCAGCAGGAACAGGGCTATTTCGGAGACCCAGTACTTC
TRBJ2-7 NA TRBD1 TRBV4-2 CASSQYLTPDRGQVQYF TGTGCCAGCAGCCAATACCTAACCCCGGACAGGGGCCAGGTGCAGTACTTC
TRBJ2-5 NA NA TRBV20-1 CSAAGPHWAQYF TGCAGTGCGGCGGGACCCCATTGGGCCCAGTACTTC
TRBJ1-5 few TRBD1 TRBV3-1 CASSQAGTGGYQPQHF TGTGCCAGCAGCCAGGCCGGGACAGGGGGGTATCAGCCCCAGCATTTT
TRBJ1-1 few NA TRBV10-3 CATSSPGPEAFF TGTGCCACATCATCACCCGGGCCTGAAGCTTTCTTT
TRBJ1-2 few NA TRBV28 CASSRAEDNYGYTF TGTGCCAGCAGTCGGGCAGAAGATAACTATGGCTACACCTTC
TRBJ2-1 once NA TRBV12-3/TRBV12-4 CASSLGVPKAFHRNEQFF TGTGCCAGCAGTTTGGGTGTTCCGAAGGCATTCCACCGAAATGAGCAGTTCTTC
TRBJ1-5 few NA TRBV5-1 CASSLASGEGAQHF TGCGCCAGCAGCTTGGCGTCAGGGGAAGGGGCCCAGCATTTT
TRBJ1-1 NA TRBD1 TRBV10-3 CAAGTAITEAFF TGTGCCGCCGGGACAGCGATTACTGAAGCTTTCTTT